This T cell receptor (beta chain) was recovered during a study of shared clonotypes between healthy human individuals. Several immunoSEQ plates received, in even portions, the genomic DNA of each subset. Here immunoSEQ multiplex PCR was the method, and the copy in TCRdb shows in-frame clones only, minus some. This sample yields some 1,400,000 clones, of which roughly 95% are seen a single time; 1% to 1.5% belongs to the top ten. V lost 1 base, J lost 0 bases, and 8 bases stayed unmatched. The CDR3 extends over 18 amino acids. CDR1 MGHRA and CDR2 YSYEKL come from the germline V gene. This sequence originates from a man between 25 and 39 years old in good health. V gene TRBV4-1 combines with J gene TRBJ2-2; 7 bases align to TRBD1. Sequenced sample: naive CD4+ T cells sorted from blood. This sample's subset: CD45RA+ positively selected. The CDR3 DNA reads as TGCGCCAGCAGCCAAGCTGAGACAGGGCGATCGAACACCGGGGAGCTGTTTTTT. This sequence encodes CASSQAETGRSNTGELFF.